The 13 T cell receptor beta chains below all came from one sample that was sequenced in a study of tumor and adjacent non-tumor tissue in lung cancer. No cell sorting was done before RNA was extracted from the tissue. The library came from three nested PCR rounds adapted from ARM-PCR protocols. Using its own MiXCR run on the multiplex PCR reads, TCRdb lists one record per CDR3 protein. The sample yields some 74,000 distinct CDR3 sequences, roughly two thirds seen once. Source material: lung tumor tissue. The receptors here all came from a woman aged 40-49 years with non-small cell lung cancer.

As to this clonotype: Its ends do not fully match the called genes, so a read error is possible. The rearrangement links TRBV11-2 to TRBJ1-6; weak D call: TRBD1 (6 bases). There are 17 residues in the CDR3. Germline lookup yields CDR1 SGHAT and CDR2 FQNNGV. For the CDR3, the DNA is TGTGCCCGCAGCACTACTACAGGGACCCTCTATGGTTCACCCCTCCACTTT. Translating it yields CARSTTTGTLYGSPLHF.

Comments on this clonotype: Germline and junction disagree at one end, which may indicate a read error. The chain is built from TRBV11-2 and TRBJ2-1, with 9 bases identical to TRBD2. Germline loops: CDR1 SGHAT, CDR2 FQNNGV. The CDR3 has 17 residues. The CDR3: CVSSPGTSCTSYNEQFF. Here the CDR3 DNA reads TGTGTCAGCAGCCCGGGGACTAGCTGCACCTCCTACAATGAGCAGTTCTTT.

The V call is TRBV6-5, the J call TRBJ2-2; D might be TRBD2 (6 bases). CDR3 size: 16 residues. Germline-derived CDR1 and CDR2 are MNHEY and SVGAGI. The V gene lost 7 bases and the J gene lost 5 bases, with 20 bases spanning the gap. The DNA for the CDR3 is TGTGCCAGCAAAATTTCCTCGACACGGGGGACCGGGGAGCTGTTTTTT. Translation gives CASKISSTRGTGELFF.

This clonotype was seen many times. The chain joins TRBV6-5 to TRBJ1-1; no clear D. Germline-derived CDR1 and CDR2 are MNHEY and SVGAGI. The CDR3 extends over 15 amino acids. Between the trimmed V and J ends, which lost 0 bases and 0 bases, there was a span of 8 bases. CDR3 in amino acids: CASSYSPSMNTEAFF. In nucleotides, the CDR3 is TGTGCCAGCAGTTACTCTCCCAGTATGAACACTGAAGCTTTCTTT.

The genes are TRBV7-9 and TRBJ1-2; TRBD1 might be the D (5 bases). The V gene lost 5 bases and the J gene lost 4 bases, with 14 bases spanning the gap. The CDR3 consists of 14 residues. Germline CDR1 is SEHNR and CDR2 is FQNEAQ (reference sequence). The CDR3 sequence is CASSDGTRSYGYTF. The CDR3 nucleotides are TGTGCCAGCAGCGACGGGACGCGTAGCTATGGCTACACCTTC. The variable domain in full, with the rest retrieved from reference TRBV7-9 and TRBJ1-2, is DTGVSQNPRHKITKRGQNVTFRCDPISEHNRLYWYRQTLGQGPEFLTYFQNEAQLEKSRLLSDRFSAERPKGSFSTLEIQRTEQGDSAMYLCASSDGTRSYGYTFGSGTRLTVV.

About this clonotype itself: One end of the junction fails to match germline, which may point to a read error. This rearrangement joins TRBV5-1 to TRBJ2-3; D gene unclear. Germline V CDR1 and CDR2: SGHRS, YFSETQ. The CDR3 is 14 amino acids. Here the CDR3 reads CASSPEFSSDTEYF. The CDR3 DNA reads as TGCGCCAGTAGCCCCGAATTTAGTTCAGATACGGAGTATTTT. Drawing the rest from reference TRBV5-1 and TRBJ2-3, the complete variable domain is KAGVTQTPRYLIKTRGQQVTLSCSPISGHRSVSWYQQTPGQGLQFLFEYFSETQRNKGNFPGRFSGRQFSNSRSEMNVSTLELGDSALYLCASSPEFSSDTEYFGPGTRLTVL.

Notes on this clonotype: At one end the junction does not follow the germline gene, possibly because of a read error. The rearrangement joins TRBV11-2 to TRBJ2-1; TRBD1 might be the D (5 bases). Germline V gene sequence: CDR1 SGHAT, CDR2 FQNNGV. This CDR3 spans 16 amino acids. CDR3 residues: CASSLARTFSSNEQFF. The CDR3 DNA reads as TGTGCCAGCAGCTTAGCACGGACATTCTCCTCCAATGAGCAGTTCTTC.

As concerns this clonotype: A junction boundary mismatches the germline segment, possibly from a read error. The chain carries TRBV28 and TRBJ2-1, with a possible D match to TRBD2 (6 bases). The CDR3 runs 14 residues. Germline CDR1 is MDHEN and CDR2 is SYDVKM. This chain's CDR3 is CASWGKARGNEHFF. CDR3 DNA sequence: TGTGCCAGTTGGGGGAAGGCTCGGGGGAATGAGCATTTTTTC.

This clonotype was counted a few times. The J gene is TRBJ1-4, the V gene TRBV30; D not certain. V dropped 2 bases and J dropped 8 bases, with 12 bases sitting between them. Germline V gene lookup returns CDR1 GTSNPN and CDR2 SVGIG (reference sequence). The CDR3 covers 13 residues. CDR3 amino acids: CAWSRKGMEKLFF. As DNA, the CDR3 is TGTGCCTGGAGTAGGAAAGGCATGGAAAAACTGTTTTTT. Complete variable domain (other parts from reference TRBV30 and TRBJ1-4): SQTIHQWPATLVQPVGSPLSLECTVEGTSNPNLYWYRQAAGRGLQLLFYSVGIGQISSEVPQNLSASRPQDRQFILSSKKLLLSDSGFYLCAWSRKGMEKLFFGSGTQLSVL.

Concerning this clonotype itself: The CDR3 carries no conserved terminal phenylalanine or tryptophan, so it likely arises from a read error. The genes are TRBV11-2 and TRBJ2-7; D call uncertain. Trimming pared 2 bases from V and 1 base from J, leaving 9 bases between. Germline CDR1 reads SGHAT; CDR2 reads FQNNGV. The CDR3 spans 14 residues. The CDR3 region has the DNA TGTGCCAGCAGCTTAATCTCAAAGTCCTACGAGCAGTACTCC. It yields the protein CASSLISKSYEQYS.

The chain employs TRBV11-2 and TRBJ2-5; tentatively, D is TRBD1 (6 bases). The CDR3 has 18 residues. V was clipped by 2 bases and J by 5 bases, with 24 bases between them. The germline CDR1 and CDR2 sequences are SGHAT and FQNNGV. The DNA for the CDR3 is TGTGCCAGCAGCTTACGATTCCCTAACGCGGGTCAGGGGGAGACCCAGTACTTC. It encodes CASSLRFPNAGQGETQYF.

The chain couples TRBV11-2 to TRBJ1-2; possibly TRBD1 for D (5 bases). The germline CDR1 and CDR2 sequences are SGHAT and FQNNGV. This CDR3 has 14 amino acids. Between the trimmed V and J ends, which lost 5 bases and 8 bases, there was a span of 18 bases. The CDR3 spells CASSIWGENGGYTF. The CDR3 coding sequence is TGTGCCAGCAGCATCTGGGGGGAGAATGGCGGCTACACCTTC.

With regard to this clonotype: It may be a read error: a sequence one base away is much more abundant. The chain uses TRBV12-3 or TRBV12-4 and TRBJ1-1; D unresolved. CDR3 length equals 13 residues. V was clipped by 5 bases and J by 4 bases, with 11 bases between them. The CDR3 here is CASSQDDGTEAFF. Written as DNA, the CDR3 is TGTGCCAGCAGTCAGGACGACGGCACTGAAGCTTTCTTT.